The clone carrying this T cell receptor (beta chain) was recorded a few times. Here immunoSEQ multiplex PCR was the method, and the copy in TCRdb shows in-frame clones only, minus some. The table has around 250,000 clones, almost 85% seen once; the top ten hold roughly 15%. The data belong to a study of control samples from healthy donors and cancer patients. The V segment lost 1 base and the J segment 0 bases; nucleotides outside the gene matches: 3. CDR1 is SNHLY, CDR2 FYNNEI, per germline. CDR3 size: 16 residues. The TCR originated in a woman aged 60-75 years with lung cancer. J is TRBJ1-5 and V is TRBV2; 7 bases match TRBD1. The sample taken for sequencing was PBMCs. The CDR3 DNA reads as TGTGCCAGCAGTGAAGGGACAGGCCATAGCAATCAGCCCCAGCATTTT. Amino acid sequence: CASSEGTGHSNQPQHF.